Sequencing of this T cell receptor (beta chain) was carried out in a study of early T cells in non-severe SARS-CoV-2 infection. Across the whole study: Sequencing input comprised bulk RNA from unsorted whole blood; chain pairing was not available.

In TCRdb, the 5' RACE reads were re-called with MiXCR into one record per CDR3 protein. The sample shows around 84,000 distinct CDR3 sequences, 10% of them seen only once. V was clipped by 6 bases and J by 0 bases, with 13 bases between them. This CDR3 has 15 residues. Looked up from germline, CDR1 is MNHEY and CDR2 is SMNVEV (reference sequence). V is TRBV27 and J is TRBJ2-3; a weak D match, TRBD2 (5 bases). The input for sequencing was whole blood, taken at baseline. This clonotype was obtained from an adult who was a healthcare worker with PCR-confirmed SARS-CoV-2 infection or an uninfected control (not recorded which). The CDR3 region has the DNA TGTGCCAGCAGCTTCAGCGGAACTAGCACAGATACGCAGTATTTT. This translates into CASSFSGTSTDTQYF.